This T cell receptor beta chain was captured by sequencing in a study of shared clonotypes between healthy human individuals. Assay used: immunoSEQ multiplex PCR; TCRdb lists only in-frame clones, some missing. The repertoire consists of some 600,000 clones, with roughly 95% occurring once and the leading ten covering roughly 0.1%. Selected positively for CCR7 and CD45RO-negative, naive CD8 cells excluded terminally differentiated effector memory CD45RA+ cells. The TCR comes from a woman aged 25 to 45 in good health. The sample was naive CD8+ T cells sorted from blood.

Written as DNA, the CDR3 is TGTGCCAGCAGCCAAGACAGTACCGGCTCCTACGAGCAGTACTTC. It yields the protein CASSQDSTGSYEQYF. The V gene is TRBV5-6, the J gene TRBJ2-7; possibly TRBD1 for D (5 bases). The V end was cut by 4 bases, the J end by 0 bases, with 14 bases between. Germline values: CDR1 SGHDT, CDR2 YYEEEE. This CDR3 is 15 amino acids long.